One sample yielded the 14 T cell receptor beta chains listed below, sequenced in a study of cytomegalovirus exposure and HLA in healthy donors (dated by TCRdb to the late 2010s). The library was produced with the immunoSEQ multiplex PCR assay. This is the immuneACCESS table as TCRdb keeps it, with only in-frame sequences that have V and J called. A part of the clones is gone; compared with another copy, unresolved V genes explain less than half, and the rest is unexplained. This sample lists roughly 150,000 clones; roughly 83% were detected once. The ten largest clones capture approximately 10% of the sample. The source material was PBMCs. The receptors were sampled from a man aged 25-45 years in good health and CMV-seropositive.

V is TRBV6-1 and J is TRBJ1-2, with 9 bases aligning to TRBD1. CDR1 MNHNS and CDR2 SASEGT come from the germline V gene. V dropped 2 bases and J dropped 4; count of bases not matched to a gene: 5. The CDR3 has 15 residues. In nucleotides, the CDR3 is TGTGCCAGCAGTGAACGGGACAGGGATCTCTATGGCTACACCTTC. Amino acid sequence: CASSERDRDLYGYTF.

The chain has TRBV27 and TRBJ2-2; 7 bases line up with TRBD1. CDR1 and CDR2 (germline): MNHEY, SMNVEV (reference sequence). The CDR3 runs 13 residues. J gave up 6 bases and V 6 bases, and 4 bases lay outside the gene matches. CDR3 protein: CASRTGAPGELFF. CDR3 bases: TGTGCCAGCAGAACAGGGGCCCCCGGGGAGCTGTTTTTT.

The chain joins TRBV2 to TRBJ2-1, with 11 bases identical to TRBD1. CDR3 length: 15 amino acids. V lost 8 bases to trimming and J lost 0 bases; unmatched junction nucleotides: 3. CDR1 is SNHLY, CDR2 FYNNEI, per germline. The CDR3 loop reads CASPGQGGSYNEQFF. CDR3 DNA sequence: TGTGCCAGCCCGGGACAGGGGGGCTCCTACAATGAGCAGTTCTTC. Full variable domain (outside the CDR3, taken from reference TRBV2 and TRBJ2-1): EPEVTQTPSHQVTQMGQEVILRCVPISNHLYFYWYRQILGQKVEFLVSFYNNEISEKSEIFDDQFSVERPDGSNFTLKIRSTKLEDSAMYFCASPGQGGSYNEQFFGPGTRLTVL.

The chain is built from TRBV27 and TRBJ1-5; 7 bases fit TRBD1. V shed 5 bases, J shed 2 bases, and the junction held 6 bases outside the gene matches. From germline, CDR1 is MNHEY and CDR2 SMNVEV (reference sequence). CDR3 size: 15 residues. The CDR3 protein is CASSNQGDGNQPQHF. The CDR3 coding sequence is TGTGCCAGCAGTAACCAGGGGGACGGCAATCAGCCCCAGCATTTT.

The V and J genes are TRBV4-1 and TRBJ1-2; a possible D gene is TRBD1 (5 bases). The V gene's germline CDR1 is MGHRA and CDR2 YSYEKL. The CDR3 covers 15 residues. Between the trimmed V and J ends, which lost 4 bases and 3 bases, there was a span of 15 bases. As DNA, the CDR3 is TGCGCCAGCAGCCTAACCAGCGGGGCGGACTATGGCTACACCTTC. Its protein is CASSLTSGADYGYTF.

This rearrangement joins TRBV30 to TRBJ1-6; D gene unclear. Trimming took off 7 bases at V and 0 bases at J, with 7 bases between the two ends. Germline V gene sequence: CDR1 GTSNPN, CDR2 SVGIG (reference sequence). This CDR3 contains 13 residues. The CDR3 DNA sequence: TGTGCCTCCAGAAGCTCCTATAATTCACCCCTCCACTTT. Translation: CASRSSYNSPLHF.

V gene TRBV7-9 combines with J gene TRBJ2-7, with a possible D match to TRBD1 (5 bases). V lost 2 bases, J lost 3 bases, and 8 bases lay in between. Germline V CDR1 and CDR2: SEHNR, FQNEAQ (reference sequence). The CDR3 extends over 13 amino acids. CDR3 protein: CASSLQGFYEQYF. The CDR3 DNA is TGTGCCAGCAGCTTACAGGGTTTCTACGAGCAGTACTTC.

This chain joins TRBV7-6 and TRBJ1-3; tentative D call: TRBD1 (5 bases). The CDR3 consists of 16 residues. Trimming removed 5 bases from V and 3 bases from J, with 17 bases in between. Germline CDR1 reads SGHVS; CDR2 reads FNYEAQ. The CDR3 coding sequence is TGTGCCAGCAGCCTCCCCGGGGGACGGGGTGGAAACACCATATATTTT. It yields the protein CASSLPGGRGGNTIYF.

The chain is built from TRBV27 and TRBJ2-1; 15 bases map to TRBD2. CDR1 is MNHEY, CDR2 SMNVEV, per germline (reference sequence). Unmatched junction bases numbered 10, after V lost 5 bases and J lost 8 bases. The length of the CDR3 is 17 residues. CDR3 coding DNA: TGTGCCAGCAGTACCCGGACTAGCGGGGGGGGAAGGGATGAGCAGTTCTTC. It codes for CASSTRTSGGGRDEQFF.

The rearrangement joins TRBV29-1 to TRBJ1-2; D is perhaps TRBD1 (5 bases). Trimming took off 4 bases at V and 8 bases at J, with 14 bases between the two ends. Germline CDR1 is SQVTM and CDR2 is ANQGSEA. The CDR3 sequence is 12 residues long. Here the CDR3 DNA reads TGCAGCGTTGGGGCGGGGGGAGTAGGCTACACCTTC. Translated, it gives CSVGAGGVGYTF.

The chain has TRBV7-8 and TRBJ1-2, with 7 bases fitting TRBD1. Germline V gene lookup returns CDR1 SGHVS and CDR2 FQNEAQ. The CDR3 consists of 14 residues. J gave up 4 bases and V 5 bases, and 7 bases lay outside the gene matches. The CDR3 reads CASSPDRVGYGYTF. The CDR3 nucleotides read TGTGCCAGCAGCCCAGACAGGGTCGGCTATGGCTACACCTTC.

The rearrangement links TRBV28 to TRBJ2-3; D remains ambiguous. Trimming shortened V by 7 bases and J by 2 bases, and 4 bases separated the two germline ends. Germline CDR1 is MDHEN and CDR2 is SYDVKM. This CDR3 is built from 11 residues. CDR3 DNA sequence: TGTGCCAGCACAGACACAGATACGCAGTATTTT. It yields the protein CASTDTDTQYF.

The chain has TRBV28 and TRBJ1-1; 9 positions match TRBD1. Germline loops: CDR1 MDHEN, CDR2 SYDVKM. The CDR3 spans 14 residues. V trimming: 7 bases; J trimming: 4 bases; junction bases outside the gene matches: 7. CDR3 nucleotides: TGTGCCAGCATTGGGACAGGGAGTTTCACTGAAGCTTTCTTT. Its translation is CASIGTGSFTEAFF. The full variable domain, rest sourced from reference TRBV28 and TRBJ1-1, is DVKVTQSSRYLVKRTGEKVFLECVQDMDHENMFWYRQDPGLGLRLIYFSYDVKMKEKGDIPEGYSVSREKKERFSLILESASTNQTSMYLCASIGTGSFTEAFFGQGTRLTVV.

This chain links TRBV5-1 with TRBJ2-1; 7 bases are a match to TRBD1. The CDR3 runs to 15 residues. With V trimmed by 4 bases and J by 4 bases, 8 bases remained unmatched. From germline, CDR1 is SGHRS and CDR2 YFSETQ. CDR3 protein: CASSIGQERYNEQFF. The CDR3, as DNA: TGCGCCAGCAGCATCGGACAGGAGAGATACAATGAGCAGTTCTTC.